These T cell receptor beta chains were read from a single sample in a study of prognosis after radiotherapy for stage I lung cancer. TCRdb redid the calling of the multiplex PCR reads with MiXCR, one entry per CDR3 protein. The sample carries roughly 13,000 distinct CDR3 sequences, approximately 46% recorded once. This sample comprised PBMCs, obtained before or after stereotactic body radiation therapy (not recorded which). The receptors stem from a donor aged 50 or older with non-small cell lung cancer. The CDR3 runs from the conserved cysteine through the conserved F or W. D genes are given only for firm matches. Clone size appears in some rows only: once, few, many, or a class for an expanded clone.

DNA | CDR3 | V | D | J | size
TGTGCCAGCAGCCCGAGGGGGGTTAGCAGGGCCGACAATGAGCAGTTCTTC | CASSPRGVSRADNEQFF | TRBV7-8 | - | TRBJ2-1 | many
TGTAACAGCAGCCTGACTAGCGGGGCAGATACGCAGTATTTT | CNSSLTSGADTQYF | TRBV3-1 | TRBD2 | TRBJ2-3 | -
TGTGCCAGCAGCTTCCAGCGGGGTCCCTACGAGCAGTACTTC | CASSFQRGPYEQYF | TRBV11-2 | TRBD2 | TRBJ2-7 | many
TGTGCCAGCAGCCAAGACTCCACAGGGATCGGCTACACCTTC | CASSQDSTGIGYTF | TRBV4-2 | - | TRBJ1-2 | many
TGTGCCAGCAGCCCGGGACAGGGGTACACAGATACGCAGTATTTT | CASSPGQGYTDTQYF | TRBV6-1 | TRBD1 | TRBJ2-3 | medium-sized
TGTCCCAGCACCCGACAGGGGCTAGAGACCCAGTACTTC | CPSTRQGLETQYF | TRBV5-6 | TRBD1 | TRBJ2-5 | -
TGTGCCAGTAGTGCAACCGGGGCCACCGGGGAGCTGTTTTTT | CASSATGATGELFF | TRBV19 | - | TRBJ2-2 | many
TGTTCCAGTCGTCTTCCGATTTACGAGCAGTACTTC | CSSRLPIYEQYF | TRBV28 | - | TRBJ2-7 | -
TGTGCCAGCAGTAACAGGAAAAATTCACCCCTCCACTTT | CASSNRKNSPLHF | TRBV27 | - | TRBJ1-6 | -
TGTGCCAGCATGAGGCCAGAGACCTACAATGAGCAGTTCTTC | CASMRPETYNEQFF | TRBV25-1 | - | TRBJ2-1 | -
TGTGCCAGCTGCCAAGGTATGCAGGTGCGGTATGAGCAGTTCTTC | CASCQGMQVRYEQFF | TRBV7-9 | - | TRBJ2-1 | once
TGCGCCAGCAGCCATCCGGGACTTGTCGGCTACAATGAGCAGTTCTTC | CASSHPGLVGYNEQFF | TRBV4-1 | - | TRBJ2-1 | -
TGTGCCAGCAGCTACAGTAATGAAAAACTGTTTTTT | CASSYSNEKLFF | TRBV6-5 | - | TRBJ1-4 | -
TGCAGTGCATCACAGGGCGAGGTATCTCATGGCTACACCTTC | CSASQGEVSHGYTF | TRBV20-1 | - | TRBJ1-2 | many
TGCAGTGCTAGTGCACCTAGCGGGTCCTACGAGCAGTACTTC | CSASAPSGSYEQYF | TRBV20-1 | TRBD2 | TRBJ2-7 | many
TGCGCCAGCAGCCAAAGAACTAGCGGGAGGAGCGGGGAGCTGTTTTTT | CASSQRTSGRSGELFF | TRBV4-3 | TRBD2 | TRBJ2-2 | -
TGTGCCAGCCTTGGACTAGCGGTATTCTACGAGCAGTACTTC | CASLGLAVFYEQYF | TRBV2 | TRBD2 | TRBJ2-7 | -
TGTGCCAGCAGTGAACAGTGGACTGAAGCTTTCTTT | CASSEQWTEAFF | TRBV6-4 | - | TRBJ1-1 | medium-sized
TGTGCCAGCAGTGAACCCGGACTAGCGGGGGCGGGGGGCACAGATACGCAGTATTTT | CASSEPGLAGAGGTDTQYF | TRBV6-2/TRBV6-3 | TRBD2 | TRBJ2-3 | many
TGTGCCAGCAGTACCAGGGGGCGAGGCGACAATCAGCCCCAGCATTTT | CASSTRGRGDNQPQHF | TRBV6-2/TRBV6-3 | TRBD1 | TRBJ1-5 | -
TGTGCCAGCAGCAAGGGGAGAGACAGGGGGAATTTGGGTGAAGCTTTCTTT | CASSKGRDRGNLGEAFF | TRBV7-9 | TRBD1 | TRBJ1-1 | -
TGTGCCAGCAGCACGACTATGATTAATGAAAAACTGTTTTTT | CASSTTMINEKLFF | TRBV7-9 | - | TRBJ1-4 | many
TGCGCCAGCAGCTTGGTTACAGGGGCTGGGGAGCTGTTTTTT | CASSLVTGAGELFF | TRBV5-1 | TRBD1 | TRBJ2-2 | few
TGTGCCAGCAGTCCCTATGGACGGAGCTCTGGAAACACCATATATTTT | CASSPYGRSSGNTIYF | TRBV27 | - | TRBJ1-3 | -
TGTGCCAGCAGCTTAGGGGTGGGAGGTAGCACAGATACGCAGTATTTT | CASSLGVGGSTDTQYF | TRBV7-3 | - | TRBJ2-3 | -
TGTGCCTGGGGACGCCCCTATAATTCACCCCTCCACTTT | CAWGRPYNSPLHF | TRBV30 | - | TRBJ1-6 | medium-sized
TGTGCCAGCAGCCAATCCGGGACGCAGAGGGAGACCCAGTACTTC | CASSQSGTQRETQYF | TRBV3-1 | - | TRBJ2-5 | many
TGCGCCAGCAGCTTGGAGAACAGTGGGGGGGACTATGGCTACACCTTC | CASSLENSGGDYGYTF | TRBV5-1 | - | TRBJ1-2 | -
TGTGCCAGCCGCTCCTCTAGCTTGGGGGCCGATACGCAGTATTTT | CASRSSSLGADTQYF | TRBV24-1 | - | TRBJ2-3 | -
TGTGCCAGCAGCTTAGCAGGGGGCGGAAACACCATATATTTT | CASSLAGGGNTIYF | TRBV7-8 | TRBD1 | TRBJ1-3 | -
TGTGCCAGTACGTGGTCCGCGCTTAGCACAGATACGCAGTATTTT | CASTWSALSTDTQYF | TRBV19 | - | TRBJ2-3 | -
TGTGCCAGCAGTGGGGGACCCTCGACGGGAAACACCATATATTTT | CASSGGPSTGNTIYF | TRBV6-1 | - | TRBJ1-3 | -
TGTGCCAGCAGCTTGACAGGGTTTCAGCCCCAGCATTTT | CASSLTGFQPQHF | TRBV7-8 | TRBD1 | TRBJ1-5 | many
TGTGCCAGCAGCGTTAGTGGCGGGGACTCGACGGACGGGGCTTACAATGAGCAGTTCTTC | CASSVSGGDSTDGAYNEQFF | TRBV9 | - | TRBJ2-1 | once
TGTGCCAGCAGGCCGACTCCGGGACAGGTTGGCTCTTGGTCCAACGTCCTGACTTTC | CASRPTPGQVGSWSNVLTF | TRBV7-9 | TRBD1 | TRBJ2-6 | once
- | CASNEWAGGTYEEYF | TRBV6-1 | - | TRBJ2-7 | -
TGTGCCACCAGTGATTCAGGGGCGGGCGGCTATGGCTACACCTTC | CATSDSGAGGYGYTF | TRBV24-1 | - | TRBJ1-2 | -
TGTGCCAGCAGTTCACGATGGGCGGTGAACACTGAAGCTTTCTTT | CASSSRWAVNTEAFF | TRBV12-3/TRBV12-4 | - | TRBJ1-1 | medium-sized
TGTGCCAGCAGCTTAGGATCTAGGGGTTGGGGGAGCGGCACAGATACGCAGTATTTT | CASSLGSRGWGSGTDTQYF | TRBV7-2 | - | TRBJ2-3 | many
TGTGCCAGCAGCCGGGCAGGGGGCTACGAGCAGTACTTC | CASSRAGGYEQYF | TRBV2 | TRBD1 | TRBJ2-7 | medium-sized
TGCGCCAGTAGCTTACAAGGGTTGACTAATGAAAAACTGTTTTTT | CASSLQGLTNEKLFF | TRBV5-1 | - | TRBJ1-4 | -
TGCAGTGCTAACGAGGGGGGCAGATCCTATAATTCACCCCTCCACTTT | CSANEGGRSYNSPLHF | TRBV20-1 | - | TRBJ1-6 | -
TGTGCCAGCAGTCAATGGGCAGCAGGGACCTACGAGCAGTACTTC | CASSQWAAGTYEQYF | TRBV6-1 | - | TRBJ2-7 | -
TGTGCCAGTAGTATGACGGGGTTTTACGAGCAGTACTTC | CASSMTGFYEQYF | TRBV19 | - | TRBJ2-7 | many
TGTGCCAGTAGTATAAGTCACACGCGGGAGGGCCTGGGCACAGATACGCAGTATTTT | CASSISHTREGLGTDTQYF | TRBV19 | TRBD2 | TRBJ2-3 | -
TGCGCCAGCAGCCTAACGTGGGGGGGCTACGAGCAGTACTTC | CASSLTWGGYEQYF | TRBV5-1 | TRBD2 | TRBJ2-7 | many
TGTGCCAGCAGTTTGGCAGGGGGGAATGAAAAACTGTTTTTT | CASSLAGGNEKLFF | TRBV28 | TRBD1 | TRBJ1-4 | many
TGCAGTGCTAGGACTAGCGGGACTGAGACCGGGGAGCTGTTTTTT | CSARTSGTETGELFF | TRBV20-1 | TRBD2 | TRBJ2-2 | -
TGTGCCAGCAGAGTCGAGACCTACGAGCAGTACTTC | CASRVETYEQYF | TRBV12-3/TRBV12-4 | - | TRBJ2-7 | -
TGTGCCAGCAGACCCGTCGTGGATAGCACACAAGATACGCAGTATTTT | CASRPVVDSTQDTQYF | TRBV6-1 | - | TRBJ2-3 | -
TGTGCCACCAGTGACTTTCAGGGGGAGGACAATGAGCAGTTCTTC | CATSDFQGEDNEQFF | TRBV24-1 | - | TRBJ2-1 | -
TGTGCCAGCAGTTACCTAGAATCACTAGCGGGAGACGAGACCCAGTACTTC | CASSYLESLAGDETQYF | TRBV28 | TRBD2 | TRBJ2-5 | many